These T cell receptor beta chains were read from a single sample in a study of PD-L1 blockade in urothelial cancer. Produced via immunoSEQ multiplex PCR; TCRdb's table is partial and in-frame only. The data show about 56,000 clones, with roughly 85% seen just once and approximately 14% held by the top ten. The starting material was PBMCs, obtained around atezolizumab (anti-PD-L1) treatment. Receptors originate from a man between 65 and 85 years old with urothelial cancer. The CDR3 runs from the conserved cysteine through the conserved F or W. The D gene is left open where the match is weak. A clone size is listed for some rows: how often the clone was seen (once, few, many), or a class if it is expanded.

d_gene,abundance,j_gene,v_gene,CDR3nt,CDR3aa
.,.,TRBJ1-4,TRBV20-1,TGCAGTGCCCTGAATGAAAAACTGTTTTTT,CSALNEKLFF
.,.,TRBJ2-2,TRBV4-2,TGTGCCAGCAGCCCTGAGTTCGGGGCGAACACCGGGGAGCTGTTTTTT,CASSPEFGANTGELFF
.,.,TRBJ2-7,TRBV19,TGTGCCAGTACTCCCACCCGCGGGGGCCCCTACGAGCAGTACTTC,CASTPTRGGPYEQYF
.,.,TRBJ2-7,TRBV10-3,TGTGCCATCAGACAGGACTACGAGCAGTACTTC,CAIRQDYEQYF
TRBD2,.,TRBJ2-3,TRBV29-1,TGCAGCGTTCCGGGACTAGCCTCATCCGCTTCTAGCACAGATACGCAGTATTTT,CSVPGLASSASSTDTQYF
TRBD2,once,TRBJ2-7,TRBV4-1,TGCGCCAGCAGCCCCGTAGGGACTAGCGGTACCTACGAGCAGTACTTC,CASSPVGTSGTYEQYF
.,few,TRBJ1-3,TRBV12-5,TGTGCTAGTGGTTTAGCCTCTGGAAACACCATATATTTT,CASGLASGNTIYF
TRBD2,.,TRBJ2-2,TRBV2,TGTGCCAGCAGTAAGGGACTAGCGGGAGGGCCTTACACCGGGGAGCTGTTTTTT,CASSKGLAGGPYTGELFF
TRBD2,.,TRBJ2-5,TRBV11-1,TGTGCCAGCAGCCAAGGGACTAGCGGGAGGGTAGAGACCCAGTACTTC,CASSQGTSGRVETQYF
TRBD1,.,TRBJ1-4,TRBV5-1,TGCGCCAGCAGCTTGACCCCGACAGGGCCTGAAAAACTGTTTTTT,CASSLTPTGPEKLFF
TRBD2,few,TRBJ2-1,TRBV11-2,TGTGCCAGCAGCTTTGGGACTAGCGGGTACAATGAGCAGTTCTTC,CASSFGTSGYNEQFF
TRBD1,.,TRBJ1-1,TRBV28,TGTGCCAGCAGTTCGGGACAGGGGCCTTACACTGAAGCTTTCTTT,CASSSGQGPYTEAFF
TRBD1,few,TRBJ1-2,TRBV10-3,TGTGCCATCAGTGAGGGACAGGGGGACTATGGCTACACCTTC,CAISEGQGDYGYTF
TRBD1,.,TRBJ2-1,TRBV7-9,TGTGCCAGCAGCGTATCGATGGGGACAGAAACTGAGCAGTTCTTC,CASSVSMGTETEQFF
.,.,TRBJ1-5,TRBV30,TGTGCCTGGAGTGTACAGGCAGGGCCCAATCAGCCCCAGCATTTT,CAWSVQAGPNQPQHF
TRBD1,.,TRBJ1-1,TRBV6-4,TGTGCCAGCGCCTCGGGACAGGGGAACACTGAAGCTTTCTTT,CASASGQGNTEAFF
TRBD2,.,TRBJ2-7,TRBV11-2,TGTGCCAGCAGCTTGGGACTAGCGGAACTCTCCTACGAGCAGTACTTC,CASSLGLAELSYEQYF
.,.,TRBJ1-2,TRBV19,TGTGCCAGTAGCGGACAAGGGGTTAACTATGGCTACACCTTC,CASSGQGVNYGYTF
.,.,TRBJ2-7,TRBV5-5,TGTGCCAGCAGCTTGGGCGTCTACGAGCAGTACTTC,CASSLGVYEQYF
.,once,TRBJ1-2,TRBV6-4,TGTGCCAGCAGCTTCGAACCGGGACACAACTATGGCTACACCTTC,CASSFEPGHNYGYTF